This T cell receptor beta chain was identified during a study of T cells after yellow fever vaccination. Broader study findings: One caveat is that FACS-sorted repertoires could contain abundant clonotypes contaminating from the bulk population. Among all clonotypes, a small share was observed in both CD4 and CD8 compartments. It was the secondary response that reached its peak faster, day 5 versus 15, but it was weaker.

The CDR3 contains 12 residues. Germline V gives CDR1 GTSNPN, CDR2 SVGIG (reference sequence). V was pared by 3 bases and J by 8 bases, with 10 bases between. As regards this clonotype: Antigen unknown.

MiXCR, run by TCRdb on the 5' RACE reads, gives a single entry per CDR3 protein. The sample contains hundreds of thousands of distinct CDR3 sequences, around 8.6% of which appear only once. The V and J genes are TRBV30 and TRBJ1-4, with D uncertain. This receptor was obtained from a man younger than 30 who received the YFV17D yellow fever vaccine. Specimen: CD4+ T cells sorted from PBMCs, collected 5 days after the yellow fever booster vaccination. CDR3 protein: CAWSALKEKLFF. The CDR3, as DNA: TGTGCCTGGAGCGCATTGAAGGAAAAACTGTTTTTT.